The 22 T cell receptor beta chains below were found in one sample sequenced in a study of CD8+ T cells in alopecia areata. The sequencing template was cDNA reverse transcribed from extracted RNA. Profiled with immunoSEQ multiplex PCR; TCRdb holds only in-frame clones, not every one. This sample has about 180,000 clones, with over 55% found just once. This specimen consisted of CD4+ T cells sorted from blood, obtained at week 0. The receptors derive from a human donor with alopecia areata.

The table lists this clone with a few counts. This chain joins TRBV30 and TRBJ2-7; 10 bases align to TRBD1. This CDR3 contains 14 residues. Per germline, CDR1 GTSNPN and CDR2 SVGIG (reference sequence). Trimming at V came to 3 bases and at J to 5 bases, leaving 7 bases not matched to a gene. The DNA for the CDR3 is TGTGCCTGGAGAACTTGGGACAGGGGAGACGAGCAGTACTTC. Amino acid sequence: CAWRTWDRGDEQYF.

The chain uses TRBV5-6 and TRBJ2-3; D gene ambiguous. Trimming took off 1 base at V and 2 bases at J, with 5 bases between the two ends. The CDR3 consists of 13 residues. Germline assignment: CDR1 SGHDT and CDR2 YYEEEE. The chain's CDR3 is CASSLYTTDTQYF. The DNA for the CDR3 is TGTGCCAGCAGCTTGTACACCACAGATACGCAGTATTTT.

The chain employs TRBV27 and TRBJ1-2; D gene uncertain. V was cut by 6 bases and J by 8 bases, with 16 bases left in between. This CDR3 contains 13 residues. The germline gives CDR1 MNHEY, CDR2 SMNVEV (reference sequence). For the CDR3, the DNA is TGTGCCAGCAGCCTAAACCCCGGTTCCGGCTACACCTTC. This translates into CASSLNPGSGYTF.

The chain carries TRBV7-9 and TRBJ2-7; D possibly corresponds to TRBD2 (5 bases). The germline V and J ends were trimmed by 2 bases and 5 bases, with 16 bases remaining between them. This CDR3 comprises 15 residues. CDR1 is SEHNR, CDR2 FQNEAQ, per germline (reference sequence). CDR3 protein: CASSLKGAGPDEQYF. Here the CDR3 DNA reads TGTGCCAGCAGCTTAAAGGGTGCGGGTCCCGACGAGCAGTACTTC.

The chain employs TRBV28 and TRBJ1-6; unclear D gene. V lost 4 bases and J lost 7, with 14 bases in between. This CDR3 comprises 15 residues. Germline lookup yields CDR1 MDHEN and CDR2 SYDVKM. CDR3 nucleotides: TGTGCCAGCAGTTCCCCGTTAGGGCTGAATTCACCCCTCCACTTT. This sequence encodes CASSSPLGLNSPLHF. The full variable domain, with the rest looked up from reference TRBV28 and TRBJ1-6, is DVKVTQSSRYLVKRTGEKVFLECVQDMDHENMFWYRQDPGLGLRLIYFSYDVKMKEKGDIPEGYSVSREKKERFSLILESASTNQTSMYLCASSSPLGLNSPLHFGNGTRLTVT.

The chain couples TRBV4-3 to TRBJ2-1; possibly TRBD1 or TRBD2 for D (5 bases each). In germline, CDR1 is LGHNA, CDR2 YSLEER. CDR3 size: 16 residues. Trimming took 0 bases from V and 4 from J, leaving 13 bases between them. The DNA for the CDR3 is TGCGCCAGCAGCCAAGACCCGGGACCCCCATACAATGAGCAGTTCTTC. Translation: CASSQDPGPPYNEQFF.

This CDR3 reads CASSGGQLEGYTF. CDR3 in DNA: TGTGCCAGCAGTGGTGGCCAACTGGAGGGCTACACCTTC. The rearrangement links TRBV6-4 to TRBJ1-2; no firm D call. V lost 4 bases to trimming and J lost 8 bases, with 14 bases between them. The germline CDR1 and CDR2 sequences are MRHNA and SNTAGT. This CDR3 region has 13 residues.

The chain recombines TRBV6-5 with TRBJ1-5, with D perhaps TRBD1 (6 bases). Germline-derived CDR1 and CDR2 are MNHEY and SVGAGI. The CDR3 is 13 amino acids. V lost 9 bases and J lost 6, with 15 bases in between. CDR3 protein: CASAGGASQPQHF. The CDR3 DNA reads TGTGCCAGTGCTGGGGGCGCTTCTCAGCCCCAGCATTTT.

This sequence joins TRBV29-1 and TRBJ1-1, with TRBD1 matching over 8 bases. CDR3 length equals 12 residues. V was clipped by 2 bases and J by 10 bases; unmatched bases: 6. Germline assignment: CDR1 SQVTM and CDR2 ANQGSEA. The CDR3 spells CSVETGGWRAFF. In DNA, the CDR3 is TGCAGCGTTGAAACAGGGGGGTGGAGAGCTTTCTTT.

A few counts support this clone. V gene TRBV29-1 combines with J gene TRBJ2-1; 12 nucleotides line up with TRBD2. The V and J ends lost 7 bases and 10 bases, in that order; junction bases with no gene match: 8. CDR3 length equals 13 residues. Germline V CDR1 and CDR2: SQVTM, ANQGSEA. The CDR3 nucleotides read TGCAGCGCGATAGGACTAGCGGGGTACGAGCAGTTCTTC. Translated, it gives CSAIGLAGYEQFF.

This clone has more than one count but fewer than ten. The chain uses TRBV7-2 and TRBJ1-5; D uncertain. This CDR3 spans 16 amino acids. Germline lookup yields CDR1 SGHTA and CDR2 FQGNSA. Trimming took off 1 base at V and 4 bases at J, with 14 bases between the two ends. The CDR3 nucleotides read TGTGCCAGCAGCTTAGATACGGCCTTCACAAATCAGCCCCAGCATTTT. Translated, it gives CASSLDTAFTNQPQHF.

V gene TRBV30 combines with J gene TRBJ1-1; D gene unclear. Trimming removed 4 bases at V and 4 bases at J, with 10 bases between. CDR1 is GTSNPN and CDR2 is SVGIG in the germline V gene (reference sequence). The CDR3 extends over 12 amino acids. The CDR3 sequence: CAWNTVRTEAFF. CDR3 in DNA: TGTGCCTGGAACACTGTACGCACTGAAGCTTTCTTT.

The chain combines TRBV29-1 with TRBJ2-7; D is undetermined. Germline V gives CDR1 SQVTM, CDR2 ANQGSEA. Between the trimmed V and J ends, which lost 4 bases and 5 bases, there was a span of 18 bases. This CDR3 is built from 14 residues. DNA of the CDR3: TGCAGCGTTGTGTCGTCAGCGAAAGTTGACGAGCAGTACTTC. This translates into CSVVSSAKVDEQYF.

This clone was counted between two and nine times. In nucleotides, the CDR3 is TGTGCCAGCAGTGAACTCGGGACAGCTAATTCACCCCTCCACTTT. This sequence encodes CASSELGTANSPLHF. The V gene is TRBV9, the J gene TRBJ1-6; 7 positions agree with TRBD1. The CDR3 covers 15 residues. Germline V CDR1 and CDR2: SGDLS, YYNGEE. Trimming cost V 5 bases and J 6 bases; bases outside gene matches: 8.

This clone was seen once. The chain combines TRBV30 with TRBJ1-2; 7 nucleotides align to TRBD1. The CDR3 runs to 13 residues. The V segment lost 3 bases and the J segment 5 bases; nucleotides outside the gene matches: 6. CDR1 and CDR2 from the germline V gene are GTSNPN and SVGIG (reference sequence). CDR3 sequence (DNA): TGTGCCTGGAGAGACAGGGCTTATTATGGCTACACCTTC. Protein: CAWRDRAYYGYTF.

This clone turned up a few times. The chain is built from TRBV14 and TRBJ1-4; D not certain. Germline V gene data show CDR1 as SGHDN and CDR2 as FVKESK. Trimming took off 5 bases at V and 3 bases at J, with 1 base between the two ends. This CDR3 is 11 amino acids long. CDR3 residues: CASSSNEKLFF. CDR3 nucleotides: TGTGCCAGCAGCTCTAATGAAAAACTGTTTTTT.

CDR3 nucleotide sequence: TGTGCCAGCAGCCCCCTTCCCTACGGGGTGGCTGAAGCTTTCTTT. It is translated as CASSPLPYGVAEAFF. The chain links TRBV4-2 to TRBJ1-1; D is uncertain. The CDR3 length is 15 residues. V was clipped by 4 bases and J by 6 bases, with 18 bases between them. Germline CDR1 is LGHNA and CDR2 is YNFKEQ.

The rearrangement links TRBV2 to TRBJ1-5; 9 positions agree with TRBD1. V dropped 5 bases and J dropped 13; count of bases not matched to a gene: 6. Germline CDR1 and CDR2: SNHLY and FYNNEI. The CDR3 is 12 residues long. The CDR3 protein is CASSPGTGSQHF. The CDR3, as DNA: TGTGCCAGCAGTCCCGGGACAGGGTCACAGCATTTT.

The CDR3 nucleotides are TGTGCCACCAGCAGGGAAGTTGGCACTGAAGCTTTCTTT. This sequence encodes CATSREVGTEAFF. V is TRBV15 and J is TRBJ1-1; D is unclear. The CDR3 sequence is 13 residues long. Trimming removed 3 bases at V and 4 bases at J, with 9 bases between. Germline CDR1 reads LNHNV; CDR2 reads YYDKDF (reference sequence).

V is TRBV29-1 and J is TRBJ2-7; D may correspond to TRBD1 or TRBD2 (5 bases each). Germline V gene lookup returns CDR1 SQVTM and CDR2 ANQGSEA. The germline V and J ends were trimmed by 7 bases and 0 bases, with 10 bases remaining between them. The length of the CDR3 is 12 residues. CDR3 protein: CSARDGSYEQYF. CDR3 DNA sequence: TGCAGCGCCCGGGACGGCTCCTACGAGCAGTACTTC.

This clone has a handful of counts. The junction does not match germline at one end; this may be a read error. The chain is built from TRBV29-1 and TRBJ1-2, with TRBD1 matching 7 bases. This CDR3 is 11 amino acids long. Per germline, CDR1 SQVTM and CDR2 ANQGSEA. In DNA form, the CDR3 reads TGCAGCGTGATATCGAAGGGACAGTATAACTTC. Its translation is CSVISKGQYNF.

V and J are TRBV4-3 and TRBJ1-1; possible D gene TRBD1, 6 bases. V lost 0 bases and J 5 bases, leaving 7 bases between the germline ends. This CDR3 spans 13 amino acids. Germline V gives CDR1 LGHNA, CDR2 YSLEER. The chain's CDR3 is CASSQEGGTEAFF. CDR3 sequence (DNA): TGCGCCAGCAGCCAAGAAGGGGGAACTGAAGCTTTCTTT.